These 16 T cell receptor beta chains share one sample of origin, sequenced in a study of monozygotic twins with inflammatory bowel disease. With the 5' RACE reads reprocessed, TCRdb shows one record per CDR3 protein and no DNA. The sample table sets out 300,000 to 350,000 distinct CDR3 sequences. Input material: blood. The source of these receptors is a human donor with ulcerative colitis or Crohn's disease, or a healthy co-twin of an affected twin (not recorded which).

The chain joins TRBV10-3 to TRBJ2-5; TCRdb's assignment of TRBD2 cannot be checked, as there is no DNA. The CDR3 length is 14 residues. Looked up from germline, CDR1 is ENHRY and CDR2 is SYGVKD. The CDR3 sequence: CAISDSEGEETQYF.

The V call is TRBV6-2 or TRBV6-3, the J call TRBJ2-3; TCRdb proposes TRBD1, but this gene call is untestable without DNA. In germline, CDR1 is MNHEY, CDR2 SVGEGT. CDR3 length: 12 residues. The CDR3: CASSWTLNTQYF.

This rearrangement joins TRBV30 to TRBJ2-7; without DNA, the TCRdb call of TRBD1 cannot be checked. The CDR3 has 14 residues. Germline V lookup: CDR1 GTSNPN, CDR2 SVGIG (reference sequence). The CDR3 protein is CAWSAGHTSYEQYF. The whole variable domain, remainder taken from reference TRBV30 and TRBJ2-7, is SQTIHQWPATLVQPVGSPLSLECTVEGTSNPNLYWYRQAAGRGLQLLFYSVGIGQISSEVPQNLSASRPQDRQFILSSKKLLLSDSGFYLCAWSAGHTSYEQYFGPGTRLTVT.

The chain has TRBV28 and TRBJ2-6; the TCRdb D gene call, TRBD1, has no DNA to confirm it. This CDR3 is built from 15 residues. Germline loops: CDR1 MDHEN, CDR2 SYDVKM. The CDR3 sequence: CASSRVGSGANVLTF.

This rearrangement joins TRBV15 to TRBJ1-2; TCRdb calls TRBD1, which cannot be checked without DNA. This CDR3 is 15 amino acids long. Germline loops: CDR1 LNHNV, CDR2 YYDKDF (reference sequence). CDR3 in amino acids: CATSRDRGRNYGYTF.

This rearrangement joins TRBV6-2 or TRBV6-3 to TRBJ2-1. CDR3 size: 12 residues. Germline lookup yields CDR1 MNHEY and CDR2 SVGEGT. The CDR3 reads CASTNGNNEQFF.

The CDR3 spells CSASRSAGQGSLQYF. This chain uses TRBV20-1 with TRBJ2-4; there is no DNA to check the TCRdb D call of TRBD1. The germline gives CDR1 DFQATT, CDR2 SNEGSKA (reference sequence). The CDR3 is 15 residues long.

The chain is built from TRBV7-2 and TRBJ2-7; TCRdb reports TRBD1, a call that lacks DNA to check it against. The length of the CDR3 is 15 residues. CDR1 SGHTA and CDR2 FQGNSA come from the germline V gene. The CDR3 sequence: CASSLVRGRSYEQYF.

The chain couples TRBV5-8 to TRBJ2-5. CDR1 SGHTS and CDR2 YDEGEE come from the germline V gene. The CDR3 loop spans 14 amino acids. This CDR3 is CASSWDSVQETQYF.

The chain recombines TRBV29-1 with TRBJ2-2; TCRdb indicates TRBD1, and absent DNA this call remains unverified. CDR3 length: 14 amino acids. CDR1 is SQVTM and CDR2 is ANQGSEA in the germline V gene. The CDR3 spells CSVAGNLNTGELFF.

The chain links TRBV7-6 to TRBJ2-5; TCRdb's D call, TRBD1, is unchecked because there is no DNA. Germline lookup yields CDR1 SGHVS and CDR2 FNYEAQ. CDR3 length equals 15 residues. The CDR3 sequence is CASSPIAGIGETQYF.

CDR3 sequence: CASSEGDRVGSYNEQFF. The rearrangement joins TRBV2 to TRBJ2-1; checking the TCRdb D call of TRBD1 is not possible without DNA. There are 17 residues in the CDR3. From germline, CDR1 is SNHLY and CDR2 FYNNEI.

The chain employs TRBV10-3 and TRBJ2-7; TCRdb indicates TRBD1, and absent DNA this call remains unverified. Germline V lookup: CDR1 ENHRY, CDR2 SYGVKD. This CDR3 comprises 14 residues. The CDR3 reads CAISDAGTGYEQYF.

The CDR3: CASGLLTDTQYF. The chain carries TRBV12-3 or TRBV12-4 and TRBJ2-3. The CDR3 spans 12 residues.

The chain carries TRBV2 and TRBJ2-2; the TCRdb D gene call, TRBD1, has no DNA to confirm it. Germline-derived CDR1 and CDR2 are SNHLY and FYNNEI. The CDR3 loop spans 14 amino acids. CDR3 in amino acids: CASSLTGGAGELFF.

The chain employs TRBV5-1 and TRBJ2-5; no DNA is available, so the TRBD1 call from TCRdb remains unchecked. The CDR3 spans 14 residues. The germline CDR1 and CDR2 sequences are SGHRS and YFSETQ. CDR3 amino acids: CASRDGQGDETQYF.